This TCR beta chain appears in the sequencing data of a study of shared clonotypes between healthy human individuals. Study summary: Each donor's CD8 memory used one plate, CD8 naive two, each CD4 subset three.

The protocol was immunoSEQ multiplex PCR, while the TCRdb copy is restricted to in-frame clones and leaves out a portion. The data hold fewer than 200,000 clones, with approximately 92% observed a single time. The specimen sequenced was naive CD4+ T cells sorted from blood. Regarding subset: CD45RA+ positively selected. The sequence was collected from a woman aged 25 to 39 in good health.

The CDR3 DNA sequence: TGCGCCAGCAGCTTTAATTACAACCAAGAGACCCAGTACTTC. It is translated as CASSFNYNQETQYF. This rearrangement joins TRBV5-1 to TRBJ2-5; D remains unclear. The germline V gene encodes CDR1 SGHRS and CDR2 YFSETQ. The CDR3 consists of 14 residues. V lost 2 bases to trimming and J lost 0 bases, with 8 bases between them. Drawing the rest from reference TRBV5-1 and TRBJ2-5, the complete variable domain is KAGVTQTPRYLIKTRGQQVTLSCSPISGHRSVSWYQQTPGQGLQFLFEYFSETQRNKGNFPGRFSGRQFSNSRSEMNVSTLELGDSALYLCASSFNYNQETQYFGPGTRLLVL.